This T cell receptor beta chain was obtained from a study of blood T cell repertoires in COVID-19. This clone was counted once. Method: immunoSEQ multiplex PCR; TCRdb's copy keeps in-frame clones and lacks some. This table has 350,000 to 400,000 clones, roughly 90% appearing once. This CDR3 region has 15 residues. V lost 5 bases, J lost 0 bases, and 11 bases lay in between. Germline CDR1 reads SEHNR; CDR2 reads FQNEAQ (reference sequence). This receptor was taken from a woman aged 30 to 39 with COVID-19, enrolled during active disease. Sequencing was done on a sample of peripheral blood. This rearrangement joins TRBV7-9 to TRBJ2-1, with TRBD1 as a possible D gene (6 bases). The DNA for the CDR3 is TGTGCCAGCAGCCGGGACACTGTCTCCTACAATGAGCAGTTCTTC. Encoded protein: CASSRDTVSYNEQFF. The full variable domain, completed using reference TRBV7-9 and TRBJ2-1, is DTGVSQNPRHKITKRGQNVTFRCDPISEHNRLYWYRQTLGQGPEFLTYFQNEAQLEKSRLLSDRFSAERPKGSFSTLEIQRTEQGDSAMYLCASSRDTVSYNEQFFGPGTRLTVL.